This T cell receptor (beta chain) was sequenced for a study of low-dose radiotherapy and immunotherapy resistance in tumors. Overall study: Patients took oral aspirin 300 mg daily for four cycles from cycle 1 day 1.

This clonotype appeared many times. TRAV- and TRBV-specific primers, spanning alpha and beta chains, primed first-strand cDNA. TCR amplification ran 20 PCR cycles using constant-region and V-primer adapter primers. TCRdb reprocessed the reads via MiXCR and lists one record per CDR3 protein. The sample records under 110,000 distinct CDR3 sequences, around 21% being singletons. The CDR3 runs to 15 residues. The germline V and J ends were trimmed by 2 bases and 7 bases, with 14 bases remaining between them. Germline-derived CDR1 and CDR2 are SGHTA and FQGTGA. Sample time point: after trial treatment. Specified treatment: LDRT plus nivolumab, ipilimumab, low-dose cyclophosphamide and aspirin (RACIN trial).

This clonotype was obtained from a male donor with prostate cancer. Specimen: PBMCs, collected after low-dose radiotherapy plus immunotherapy. The chain combines TRBV7-3 with TRBJ2-2; a weak D match, TRBD2 (6 bases). Here the CDR3 DNA reads TGTGCCAGCAGCTTATACGGGGGAGCGATCGGGGAGCTGTTTTTT. Its protein product is CASSLYGGAIGELFF.